This T cell receptor (beta chain) was recorded in a study of T cells in localized non-small cell lung cancer. The ends lost 4 bases at V and 3 bases at J; junction bases unmatched: 15. Per the germline V gene, CDR1 is SGHDT and CDR2 is YYEEEE. The CDR3 covers 17 residues. The repertoire was sequenced with immunoSEQ multiplex PCR; TCRdb's copy has only in-frame clones and lacks some. The sample records about 45,000 clones, about four fifths being singletons. V gene TRBV5-6 combines with J gene TRBJ2-7, with TRBD1 matching 8 bases. This clonotype originated in a man aged 40 to 70 with stage III lung adenocarcinoma. The sample here was peripheral blood mononuclear cells, taken before any cancer treatment. CDR3: CASSQILTGTGDYEQYF. CDR3 DNA: TGTGCCAGCAGCCAAATACTAACCGGGACAGGAGACTACGAGCAGTACTTC.